This is a list of T cell receptor beta chains from one sample in a study of T-cell reconstitution after alpha-beta-depleted transplantation in children. MiXCR, applied by TCRdb to the PCR reads, yields one record per CDR3 protein. The profile shows about 600,000 distinct CDR3 sequences, over 10% of them singletons. The input for sequencing was PBMCs, mostly from graft donor cells, taken 360 days after TCRalphabeta/CD19-depleted stem cell transplant. The receptors come from a male patient under 18 who had a stem cell transplant for acute myeloid leukemia, so the T cells may come from the graft donor. CDR3s include the opening cysteine and the closing phenylalanine or tryptophan. Fields, in order: D gene, V gene, J gene, clone size, CDR3 protein, CDR3 DNA. A D gene is named only where the DNA matches it firmly. Clone size appears in some rows only: once, few, many, or a class for an expanded clone.

D gene: -; V gene: TRBV7-2; J gene: TRBJ2-5; clone size: many; CDR3 protein: CASSLGYGRSQETQYF; CDR3 DNA: TGTGCCAGCAGCTTAGGGTACGGCAGATCCCAAGAGACCCAGTACTTC
D gene: -; V gene: TRBV12-3/TRBV12-4; J gene: TRBJ2-3; clone size: few; CDR3 protein: CASSLLGAPFTDTQYF; CDR3 DNA: TGTGCCAGCAGTTTATTGGGGGCCCCATTCACAGATACGCAGTATTTT
D gene: TRBD2; V gene: TRBV11-1; J gene: TRBJ2-7; clone size: few; CDR3 protein: CASSFRSGTSGRAFFEQYF; CDR3 DNA: TGTGCCAGCAGCTTCCGTTCCGGGACTAGCGGGAGGGCCTTCTTCGAGCAGTACTTC
D gene: TRBD2; V gene: TRBV2; J gene: TRBJ2-1; clone size: few; CDR3 protein: CARGLAIYNEQFF; CDR3 DNA: TGTGCCAGGGGACTAGCGATCTACAATGAGCAGTTCTTC
D gene: -; V gene: TRBV6-5; J gene: TRBJ2-3; clone size: -; CDR3 protein: CASSYKGGSHSTDTQYF; CDR3 DNA: TGTGCCAGCAGTTATAAAGGGGGGAGTCATAGCACAGATACGCAGTATTTT
D gene: TRBD2; V gene: TRBV28; J gene: TRBJ2-1; clone size: -; CDR3 protein: CASIRRPGLAGVVDDEQFF; CDR3 DNA: TGTGCCAGCATCAGAAGGCCGGGACTAGCGGGAGTGGTAGACGATGAGCAGTTCTTC
D gene: -; V gene: TRBV20-1; J gene: TRBJ2-7; clone size: few; CDR3 protein: CSAREPGGTAAGAHEQYF; CDR3 DNA: TGCAGTGCTAGAGAGCCAGGGGGCACCGCGGCGGGAGCTCACGAGCAGTACTTC
D gene: TRBD2; V gene: TRBV28; J gene: TRBJ2-7; clone size: -; CDR3 protein: CASSLWFTGAGGTYEQYF; CDR3 DNA: TGTGCCAGCAGTTTATGGTTTACGGGAGCGGGAGGGACCTACGAGCAGTACTTC
D gene: TRBD2; V gene: TRBV5-6; J gene: TRBJ2-7; clone size: few; CDR3 protein: CASSLKGLAGVRTYEQYF; CDR3 DNA: TGTGCCAGCAGCTTGAAGGGACTAGCGGGAGTTAGGACCTACGAGCAGTACTTC
D gene: TRBD1; V gene: TRBV7-7; J gene: TRBJ2-5; clone size: -; CDR3 protein: CASSKDRLQETQYF; CDR3 DNA: TGTGCTAGCAGCAAGGACAGGCTACAAGAGACCCAGTACTTC
D gene: TRBD2; V gene: TRBV7-9; J gene: TRBJ2-7; clone size: -; CDR3 protein: CASSRRTSVSYEQYF; CDR3 DNA: TGTGCCAGCAGCCGGCGGACTAGCGTATCCTACGAGCAGTACTTC
D gene: TRBD2; V gene: TRBV7-9; J gene: TRBJ2-1; clone size: few; CDR3 protein: CASSLDASGRPEQFF; CDR3 DNA: TGTGCCAGCAGCTTAGATGCTAGCGGGAGGCCCGAACAGTTCTTC
D gene: -; V gene: TRBV25-1; J gene: TRBJ2-7; clone size: few; CDR3 protein: CASSEGTSPYF; CDR3 DNA: TGTGCCAGCAGTGAAGGGACGTCGCCGTACTTC
D gene: TRBD2; V gene: TRBV20-1; J gene: TRBJ2-3; clone size: -; CDR3 protein: CSAESRLAGEHTQYF; CDR3 DNA: TGCAGTGCCGAATCGAGACTAGCGGGGGAACATACGCAGTATTTT
D gene: TRBD2; V gene: TRBV7-3; J gene: TRBJ2-5; clone size: -; CDR3 protein: CASSLSGGGTQYF; CDR3 DNA: TGTGCCAGCAGCTTAAGCGGGGGGGGGACCCAGTACTTC
D gene: TRBD2; V gene: TRBV7-6; J gene: TRBJ2-7; clone size: -; CDR3 protein: CASSLATGLAVAYEQYF; CDR3 DNA: TGTGCCAGCAGCTTAGCGACGGGACTAGCGGTCGCCTACGAGCAGTACTTC
D gene: -; V gene: TRBV10-3; J gene: TRBJ2-7; clone size: -; CDR3 protein: CAIRTGGSSYEQYF; CDR3 DNA: TGTGCCATCAGGACAGGTGGGAGCTCCTACGAGCAGTACTTC
D gene: -; V gene: TRBV18; J gene: TRBJ2-7; clone size: few; CDR3 protein: CASSPVGVLSYEQYF; CDR3 DNA: TGTGCCAGCTCACCGGTCGGGGTCCTCTCCTACGAGCAGTACTTC
D gene: TRBD2; V gene: TRBV20-1; J gene: TRBJ2-3; clone size: few; CDR3 protein: CSARDMASGSTDTQYF; CDR3 DNA: TGCAGTGCTAGAGATATGGCTAGCGGGAGCACAGATACGCAGTATTTT
D gene: -; V gene: TRBV29-1; J gene: TRBJ2-2; clone size: few; CDR3 protein: CSVEEGARGNTGELFF; CDR3 DNA: TGCAGCGTTGAAGAGGGGGCCAGGGGGAACACCGGGGAGCTGTTTTTT
D gene: TRBD2; V gene: TRBV5-4; J gene: TRBJ2-1; clone size: -; CDR3 protein: CASSPTSGSRSPF; CDR3 DNA: TGTGCCAGCAGCCCAACTAGCGGGAGTCGATCCCCGTTC
D gene: TRBD1; V gene: TRBV20-1; J gene: TRBJ2-4; clone size: many; CDR3 protein: CSARGQGLNIQYF; CDR3 DNA: TGCAGTGCTAGAGGACAGGGGTTAAACATTCAGTACTTC
D gene: -; V gene: TRBV29-1; J gene: TRBJ2-1; clone size: -; CDR3 protein: CSVPKPPEVKQFF; CDR3 DNA: TGCAGCGTTCCCAAACCCCCGGAGGTCAAGCAGTTCTTC
D gene: -; V gene: TRBV9; J gene: TRBJ2-7; clone size: few; CDR3 protein: CASSVAHATGEQYF; CDR3 DNA: TGTGCCAGCAGCGTAGCTCACGCCACGGGCGAGCAGTACTTC
D gene: -; V gene: TRBV10-3; J gene: TRBJ1-6; clone size: few; CDR3 protein: CAISDRVINSPLHF; CDR3 DNA: TGTGCCATCAGTGACAGGGTCATAAATTCACCCCTCCACTTT
D gene: TRBD2; V gene: TRBV20-1; J gene: TRBJ2-3; clone size: few; CDR3 protein: CSASQGLAGPDTQYF; CDR3 DNA: TGCAGTGCCAGTCAGGGACTAGCGGGTCCAGATACGCAGTATTTT
D gene: -; V gene: TRBV20-1; J gene: TRBJ2-7; clone size: few; CDR3 protein: CSARATGTLHYEQYF; CDR3 DNA: TGCAGTGCTAGAGCTACCGGGACTTTACACTACGAGCAGTACTTC
D gene: TRBD1; V gene: TRBV20-1; J gene: TRBJ2-7; clone size: few; CDR3 protein: CSARDDRAMYYEQYF; CDR3 DNA: TGCAGTGCTAGAGACGACAGGGCGATGTACTACGAGCAGTACTTC
D gene: -; V gene: TRBV11-2; J gene: TRBJ2-3; clone size: many; CDR3 protein: CASSLEGGSADTQYF; CDR3 DNA: TGTGCCAGCAGCTTAGAAGGAGGATCTGCAGATACGCAGTATTTT
D gene: TRBD2; V gene: TRBV4-3; J gene: TRBJ2-3; clone size: -; CDR3 protein: CASSPGAGGPDTQYF; CDR3 DNA: TGCGCCAGCAGCCCGGGGGCGGGGGGTCCAGATACGCAGTATTTT
D gene: -; V gene: TRBV15; J gene: TRBJ2-7; clone size: few; CDR3 protein: CATSRDRTGTYEQYF; CDR3 DNA: TGTGCCACCAGCAGAGATAGGACGGGAACCTACGAGCAGTACTTC
D gene: -; V gene: TRBV4-2; J gene: TRBJ2-7; clone size: few; CDR3 protein: CASSQPPITDEQYF; CDR3 DNA: TGTGCCAGCAGCCAACCCCCAATAACCGACGAGCAGTACTTC
D gene: -; V gene: TRBV15; J gene: TRBJ2-5; clone size: -; CDR3 protein: CATSREGWDGTQYF; CDR3 DNA: TGTGCCACCAGCAGAGAAGGGTGGGATGGGACCCAGTACTTC
D gene: -; V gene: TRBV29-1; J gene: TRBJ2-2; clone size: many; CDR3 protein: CSVLVGTGELFF; CDR3 DNA: TGCAGCGTTCTGGTTGGCACCGGGGAGCTGTTTTTT
D gene: -; V gene: TRBV20-1; J gene: TRBJ2-7; clone size: -; CDR3 protein: CSLRDSRERRRTEQYF; CDR3 DNA: TGCTCTCTCCGGGATAGTAGGGAACGGCGGAGGACCGAGCAGTACTTC
D gene: TRBD1; V gene: TRBV20-1; J gene: TRBJ2-7; clone size: -; CDR3 protein: CSARDERGQGTYEQYF; CDR3 DNA: TGCAGTGCTAGAGATGAGAGGGGACAGGGCACCTACGAGCAGTACTTC
D gene: TRBD1; V gene: TRBV27; J gene: TRBJ2-3; clone size: -; CDR3 protein: CASRQGASDTQYF; CDR3 DNA: TGTGCCAGCAGACAGGGGGCGTCGGATACGCAGTATTTT
D gene: -; V gene: TRBV5-1; J gene: TRBJ2-2; clone size: -; CDR3 protein: CASSLVGVRTGELFF; CDR3 DNA: TGCGCCAGCAGCTTGGTAGGTGTACGGACCGGGGAGCTGTTTTTT
D gene: -; V gene: TRBV28; J gene: TRBJ1-4; clone size: few; CDR3 protein: CASMGDVLRPREKLFF; CDR3 DNA: TGTGCCAGCATGGGGGACGTCCTCCGCCCTCGGGAAAAACTGTTTTTT
D gene: -; V gene: TRBV14; J gene: TRBJ2-1; clone size: -; CDR3 protein: CARGLTSGSVVNEQFF; CDR3 DNA: TGTGCCAGGGGGCTGACAAGTGGGAGTGTTGTCAATGAGCAGTTCTTC
D gene: -; V gene: TRBV4-3; J gene: TRBJ2-1; clone size: -; CDR3 protein: CASSQDLRGGGSYNEQFF; CDR3 DNA: TGCGCCAGCAGCCAAGATTTAAGGGGGGGGGGCTCCTACAATGAGCAGTTCTTC
D gene: TRBD1; V gene: TRBV6-2/TRBV6-3; J gene: TRBJ1-2; clone size: -; CDR3 protein: CASSYPGTGIGEAHGYTF; CDR3 DNA: TGTGCCAGCAGTTATCCCGGGACAGGGATCGGAGAGGCCCATGGCTACACCTTC
D gene: -; V gene: TRBV4-2; J gene: TRBJ1-6; clone size: many; CDR3 protein: CASSQRGISAYNSPLHF; CDR3 DNA: TGTGCCAGCAGCCAACGCGGGATTTCGGCCTATAATTCACCCCTCCACTTT
D gene: -; V gene: TRBV12-3/TRBV12-4; J gene: TRBJ2-1; clone size: many; CDR3 protein: CASSLLAGNEQFF; CDR3 DNA: TGTGCCAGCAGTTTGTTGGCCGGCAATGAGCAGTTCTTC
D gene: -; V gene: TRBV7-9; J gene: TRBJ2-5; clone size: -; CDR3 protein: CASSLAGVDRETQYF; CDR3 DNA: TGTGCCAGCAGCTTAGCGGGGGTAGACCGAGAGACCCAGTACTTC
D gene: TRBD2; V gene: TRBV4-3; J gene: TRBJ2-3; clone size: -; CDR3 protein: CASSQDTGGSTDTQYF; CDR3 DNA: TGCGCCAGCAGCCAAGATACGGGAGGCTCGACAGATACGCAGTATTTT
D gene: TRBD1; V gene: TRBV12-3/TRBV12-4; J gene: TRBJ2-7; clone size: -; CDR3 protein: CASSLAPDRAYEQYF; CDR3 DNA: TGTGCCAGCAGTTTAGCGCCGGACAGGGCCTACGAGCAGTACTTC
D gene: -; V gene: TRBV28; J gene: TRBJ1-3; clone size: -; CDR3 protein: CASSLKGLPSGNTIYF; CDR3 DNA: TGTGCCAGCAGTCTTAAGGGACTGCCCTCTGGAAACACCATATATTTT
D gene: -; V gene: TRBV12-5; J gene: TRBJ2-7; clone size: many; CDR3 protein: CASGLSVSGGDDYEQYF; CDR3 DNA: TGTGCTAGTGGTTTGTCCGTTTCAGGTGGGGACGACTACGAGCAGTACTTC
D gene: TRBD2; V gene: TRBV29-1; J gene: TRBJ2-7; clone size: many; CDR3 protein: CSAASGRKYEQYF; CDR3 DNA: TGCAGCGCTGCTAGCGGGAGGAAATACGAGCAGTACTTC
D gene: TRBD2; V gene: TRBV20-1; J gene: TRBJ2-1; clone size: few; CDR3 protein: CSASSGLAGEIYNEQFF; CDR3 DNA: TGCAGTGCTAGTTCGGGACTAGCGGGAGAGATATACAATGAGCAGTTCTTC
D gene: TRBD1; V gene: TRBV29-1; J gene: TRBJ2-3; clone size: -; CDR3 protein: CSVRTGGAPDTQYF; CDR3 DNA: TGCAGCGTCAGGACAGGGGGCGCCCCAGATACGCAGTATTTT
D gene: TRBD2; V gene: TRBV7-2; J gene: TRBJ2-3; clone size: medium-sized; CDR3 protein: CASSNSGSKTDTQYF; CDR3 DNA: TGTGCCAGCAGCAATAGCGGGAGTAAAACAGATACGCAGTATTTT
D gene: TRBD1; V gene: TRBV5-5; J gene: TRBJ2-7; clone size: -; CDR3 protein: CASSPGVGQGAYEQYF; CDR3 DNA: TGTGCCAGCAGCCCTGGCGTCGGTCAGGGGGCCTACGAGCAGTACTTC
D gene: -; V gene: TRBV12-3/TRBV12-4; J gene: TRBJ2-3; clone size: few; CDR3 protein: CASSQGGLRTQYF; CDR3 DNA: TGTGCCAGCAGCCAAGGGGGACTCCGAACGCAGTATTTT
D gene: -; V gene: TRBV7-2; J gene: TRBJ2-3; clone size: few; CDR3 protein: CASSLQGPTDTQYF; CDR3 DNA: TGTGCCAGCAGCTTGCAGGGCCCCACAGATACGCAGTATTTT
D gene: -; V gene: TRBV10-3; J gene: TRBJ2-1; clone size: few; CDR3 protein: CAISERGDSYNEQFF; CDR3 DNA: TGTGCCATCAGTGAAAGGGGGGACTCCTACAATGAGCAGTTCTTC
D gene: -; V gene: TRBV7-3; J gene: TRBJ2-3; clone size: few; CDR3 protein: CASSHGGWDTQYF; CDR3 DNA: TGTGCCAGCAGCCATGGTGGATGGGATACGCAGTATTTT